This is a list of T cell receptor beta chains from one sample in a study of patients and donors after allogeneic stem cell transplantation. TCRdb itself ran the RT-PCR reads through MiXCR, one entry per CDR3 protein. The data show 80,000 to 90,000 distinct CDR3 sequences, roughly 48% seen once. Sequencing used blood, either unsorted or a sorted T cell fraction (not recorded which). The source is a human donor who was either an allogeneic HSCT recipient or a stem cell or donor lymphocyte infusion donor (not recorded which). It is not recorded whose cells these are; they may come from a transplant donor. The CDR3 runs from the conserved cysteine through the conserved F or W. The order of the fields is clone size, V gene, D gene, J gene, CDR3 DNA, CDR3 protein. A D gene is named only where the DNA matches it firmly. Not all rows give a size; the values are once, few, many and, for expanded clones, a class.

clone size: NA
V gene: TRBV20-1
D gene: TRBD2
J gene: TRBJ2-1
CDR3 DNA: TGCAGTGCTAGAGATGGAGCTAGCGGGGGATTATACAATGAGCAGTTCTTC
CDR3 protein: CSARDGASGGLYNEQFF

clone size: many
V gene: TRBV12-3/TRBV12-4
D gene: TRBD1
J gene: TRBJ1-5
CDR3 DNA: TGTGCCAGCAGTTTGGATGGGACAGGGTATAATCAGCCCCAGCATTTT
CDR3 protein: CASSLDGTGYNQPQHF

clone size: NA
V gene: TRBV10-3
D gene: NA
J gene: TRBJ1-1
CDR3 DNA: TGTGCCATCAGTGAAGGGAGGGAAACTGAAGCTTTCTTT
CDR3 protein: CAISEGRETEAFF

clone size: NA
V gene: TRBV20-1
D gene: NA
J gene: TRBJ1-5
CDR3 DNA: TGCAGTGCTACAGGCGCGAAATTGGATCAGCCCCAGCATTTT
CDR3 protein: CSATGAKLDQPQHF

clone size: NA
V gene: TRBV30
D gene: NA
J gene: TRBJ1-1
CDR3 DNA: TGTGCCTGGAGTTTAGTCAGGACAGACACTGAAGCTTTCTTT
CDR3 protein: CAWSLVRTDTEAFF

clone size: many
V gene: TRBV7-2
D gene: NA
J gene: TRBJ1-3
CDR3 DNA: TGTGCCAGCAGCTTATACGAGTCTTCTGGAAACACCATATATTTT
CDR3 protein: CASSLYESSGNTIYF

clone size: NA
V gene: TRBV12-3/TRBV12-4
D gene: NA
J gene: TRBJ1-4
CDR3 DNA: TGTGCCAGCAGCAACTCAGGGAACCAGCGGGAAAAACTGTTTTTT
CDR3 protein: CASSNSGNQREKLFF

clone size: NA
V gene: TRBV15
D gene: NA
J gene: TRBJ1-3
CDR3 DNA: TGTGCCACCAGAGGGTCGGGCTCTGGAAACACCATATATTTT
CDR3 protein: CATRGSGSGNTIYF

clone size: few
V gene: TRBV5-1
D gene: TRBD1
J gene: TRBJ1-1
CDR3 DNA: TGCGCCAGCAGGTCGGCGGACAGGGTGAACACTGAAGCTTTCTTT
CDR3 protein: CASRSADRVNTEAFF

clone size: few
V gene: TRBV10-3
D gene: NA
J gene: TRBJ1-2
CDR3 DNA: TGTGCCATCAGTGAAAAGGATAACTATGGCTACACCTTC
CDR3 protein: CAISEKDNYGYTF

clone size: few
V gene: TRBV4-1
D gene: TRBD1
J gene: TRBJ1-2
CDR3 DNA: TGCGCCAGCAGCCAACCGACAGGGCCCCGTCGTTATGGCTACACCTTC
CDR3 protein: CASSQPTGPRRYGYTF

clone size: few
V gene: TRBV2
D gene: TRBD2
J gene: TRBJ2-3
CDR3 DNA: TGTGCCAGCAGTGTGTTCCTAGCGGGGCCAGCCACAGATACGCAGTATTTT
CDR3 protein: CASSVFLAGPATDTQYF

clone size: NA
V gene: TRBV12-3/TRBV12-4
D gene: NA
J gene: TRBJ1-1
CDR3 DNA: TGTGCCAGCCACCGCGGGACTGAAGCTTTCTTT
CDR3 protein: CASHRGTEAFF

clone size: once
V gene: TRBV7-9
D gene: NA
J gene: TRBJ2-5
CDR3 DNA: TGTGCCAGCACCCAACTAGAAGAGACCCAGTACTTC
CDR3 protein: CASTQLEETQYF

clone size: NA
V gene: TRBV10-2
D gene: NA
J gene: TRBJ2-5
CDR3 DNA: TGCGCCAGCAGTGATCTCGGAGAGACCCAGTACTTC
CDR3 protein: CASSDLGETQYF

clone size: NA
V gene: TRBV24-1
D gene: NA
J gene: TRBJ1-2
CDR3 DNA: TGTGCCACCAGTGACGGGGGACCCTATGGCTACACCTTC
CDR3 protein: CATSDGGPYGYTF

clone size: few
V gene: TRBV7-9
D gene: NA
J gene: TRBJ1-1
CDR3 DNA: TGTGCCAGCAGCTTACCGACCGGGACGGCGGAGAACACTGAAGCTTTCTTT
CDR3 protein: CASSLPTGTAENTEAFF

clone size: NA
V gene: TRBV7-2
D gene: NA
J gene: TRBJ1-2
CDR3 DNA: TGTGCCAGCAGCACCTACAGAGATTCTAACTATGGCTACACCTTC
CDR3 protein: CASSTYRDSNYGYTF

clone size: NA
V gene: TRBV7-9
D gene: NA
J gene: TRBJ2-5
CDR3 DNA: TGTGCCAGCAGCTTAGGCATCCCCACGGGAAAGACCCAGTACTTC
CDR3 protein: CASSLGIPTGKTQYF

clone size: NA
V gene: TRBV4-2
D gene: NA
J gene: TRBJ1-5
CDR3 DNA: TGTGCCAGCAGCCAAGACGGGGACAACTATCGGGGCAATCAGCCCCAGCATTTT
CDR3 protein: CASSQDGDNYRGNQPQHF

clone size: few
V gene: TRBV5-1
D gene: NA
J gene: TRBJ1-1
CDR3 DNA: TGCGCCAGCAGGAGGGCGGTGAACACTGAAGCTTTCTTT
CDR3 protein: CASRRAVNTEAFF

clone size: few
V gene: TRBV27
D gene: NA
J gene: TRBJ1-5
CDR3 DNA: TGTGCCAGCAGTTCCGCGTTCCGATATAGCAATCAGCCCCAGCATTTT
CDR3 protein: CASSSAFRYSNQPQHF